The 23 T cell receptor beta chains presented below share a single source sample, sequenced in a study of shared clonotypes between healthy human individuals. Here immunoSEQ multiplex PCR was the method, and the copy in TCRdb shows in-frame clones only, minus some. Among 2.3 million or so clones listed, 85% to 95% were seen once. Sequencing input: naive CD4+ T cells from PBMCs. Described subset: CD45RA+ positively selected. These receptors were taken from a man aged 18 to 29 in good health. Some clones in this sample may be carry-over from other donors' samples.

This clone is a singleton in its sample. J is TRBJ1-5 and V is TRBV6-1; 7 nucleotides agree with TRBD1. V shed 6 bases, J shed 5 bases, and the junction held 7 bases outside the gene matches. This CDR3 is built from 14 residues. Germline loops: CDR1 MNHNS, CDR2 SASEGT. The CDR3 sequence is CASRETGMHQPQHF. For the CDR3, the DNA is TGTGCCAGCAGAGAGACAGGGATGCATCAGCCCCAGCATTTT.

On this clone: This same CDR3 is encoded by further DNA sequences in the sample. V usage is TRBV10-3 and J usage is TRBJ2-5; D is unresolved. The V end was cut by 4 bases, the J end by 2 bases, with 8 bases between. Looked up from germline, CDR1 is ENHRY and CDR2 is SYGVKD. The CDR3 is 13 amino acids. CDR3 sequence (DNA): TGTGCCATCAGTGGTAGGATTCAAGAGACCCAGTACTTC. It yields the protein CAISGRIQETQYF.

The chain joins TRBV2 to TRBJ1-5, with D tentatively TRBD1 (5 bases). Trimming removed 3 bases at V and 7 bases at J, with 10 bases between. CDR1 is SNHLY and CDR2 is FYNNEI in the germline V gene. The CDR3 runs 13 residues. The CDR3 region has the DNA TGTGCCAGCAGTGACAGGGAGAGACAGCCCCAGCATTTT. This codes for CASSDRERQPQHF.

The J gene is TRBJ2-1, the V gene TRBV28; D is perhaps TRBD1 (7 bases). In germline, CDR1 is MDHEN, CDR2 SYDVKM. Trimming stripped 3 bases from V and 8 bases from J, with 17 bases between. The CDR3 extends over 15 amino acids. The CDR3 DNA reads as TGTGCCAGCAGTTTGACCCAGGGGGGCGGTTATGAGCAGTTCTTC. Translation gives CASSLTQGGGYEQFF.

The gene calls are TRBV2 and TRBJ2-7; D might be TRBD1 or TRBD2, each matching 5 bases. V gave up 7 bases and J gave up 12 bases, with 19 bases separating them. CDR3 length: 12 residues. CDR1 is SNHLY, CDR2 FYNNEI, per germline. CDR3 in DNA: TGTGCCAGCACTCCAGGGTGGGGGACGGGGTACTTC. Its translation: CASTPGWGTGYF.

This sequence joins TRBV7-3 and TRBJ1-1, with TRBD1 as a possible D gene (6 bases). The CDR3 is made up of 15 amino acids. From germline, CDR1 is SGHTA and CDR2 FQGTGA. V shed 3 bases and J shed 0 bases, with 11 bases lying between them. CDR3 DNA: TGTGCCAGCAGCTTTGCGGGGGCGGTGAACACTGAAGCTTTCTTT. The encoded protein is CASSFAGAVNTEAFF.

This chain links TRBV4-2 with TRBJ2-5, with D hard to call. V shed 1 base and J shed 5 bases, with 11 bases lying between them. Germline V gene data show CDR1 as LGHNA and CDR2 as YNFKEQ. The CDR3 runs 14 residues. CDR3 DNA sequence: TGTGCCAGCAGCCAAGTCCCCACCGGGGAGACCCAGTACTTC. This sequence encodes CASSQVPTGETQYF.

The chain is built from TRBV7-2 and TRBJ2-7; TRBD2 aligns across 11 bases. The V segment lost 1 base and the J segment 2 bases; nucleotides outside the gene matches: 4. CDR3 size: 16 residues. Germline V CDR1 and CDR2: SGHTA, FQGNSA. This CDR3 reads CASSLGETSGTYEQYF. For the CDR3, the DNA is TGTGCCAGCAGCTTAGGGGAGACTAGCGGGACCTACGAGCAGTACTTC.

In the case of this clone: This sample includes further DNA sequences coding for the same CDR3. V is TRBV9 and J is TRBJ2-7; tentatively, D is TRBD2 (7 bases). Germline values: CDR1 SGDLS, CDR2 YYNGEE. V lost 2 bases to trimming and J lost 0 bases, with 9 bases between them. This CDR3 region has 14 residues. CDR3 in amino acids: CASSVGGPSYEQYF. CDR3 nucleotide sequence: TGTGCCAGCAGCGTCGGGGGGCCCTCCTACGAGCAGTACTTC.

The CDR3 sequence is CATSRDAGGYGYTF. In DNA, the CDR3 is TGTGCCACCAGCAGAGATGCGGGCGGCTATGGCTACACCTTC. The V call is TRBV15, the J call TRBJ1-2; the D is unclear. Trimming removed 0 bases at V and 4 bases at J, with 9 bases between. This CDR3 has 14 amino acids. Germline assignment: CDR1 LNHNV and CDR2 YYDKDF (reference sequence).

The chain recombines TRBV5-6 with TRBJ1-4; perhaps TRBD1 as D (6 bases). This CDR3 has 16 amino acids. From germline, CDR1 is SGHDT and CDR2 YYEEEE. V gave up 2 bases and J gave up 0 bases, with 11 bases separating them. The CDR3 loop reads CASSLGQLATNEKLFF. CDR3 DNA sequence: TGTGCCAGCAGCTTAGGACAGCTTGCAACTAATGAAAAACTGTTTTTT.

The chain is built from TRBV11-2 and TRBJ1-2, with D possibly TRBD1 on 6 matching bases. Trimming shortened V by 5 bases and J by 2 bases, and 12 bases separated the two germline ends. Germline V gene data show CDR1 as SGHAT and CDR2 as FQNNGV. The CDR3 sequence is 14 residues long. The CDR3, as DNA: TGTGCCAGCAGCCGGACAGTAGGGAACTATGGCTACACCTTC. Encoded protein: CASSRTVGNYGYTF.

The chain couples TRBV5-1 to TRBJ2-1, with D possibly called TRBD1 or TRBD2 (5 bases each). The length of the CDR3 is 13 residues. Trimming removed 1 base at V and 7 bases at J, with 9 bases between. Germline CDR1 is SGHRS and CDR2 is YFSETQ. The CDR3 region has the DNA TGCGCCAGCAGCTTGTTTGGGGGTAATGAGCAGTTCTTC. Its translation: CASSLFGGNEQFF.

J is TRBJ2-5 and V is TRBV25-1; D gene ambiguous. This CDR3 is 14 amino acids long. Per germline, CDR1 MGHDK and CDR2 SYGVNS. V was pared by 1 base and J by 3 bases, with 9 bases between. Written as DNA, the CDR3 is TGTGCCAGCAGTGAATCGTGGTTGGAAGAGACCCAGTACTTC. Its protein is CASSESWLEETQYF.

The CDR3, as DNA: TGTGCCTGGAGTACTTCTGAACTGGTCGGGGAGCTGTTTTTT. This translates into CAWSTSELVGELFF. The rearrangement uses TRBV30 and TRBJ2-2; D remains unclear. The CDR3 consists of 14 residues. V dropped 2 bases and J dropped 7 bases, with 14 bases sitting between them. CDR1 is GTSNPN, CDR2 SVGIG, per germline (reference sequence).

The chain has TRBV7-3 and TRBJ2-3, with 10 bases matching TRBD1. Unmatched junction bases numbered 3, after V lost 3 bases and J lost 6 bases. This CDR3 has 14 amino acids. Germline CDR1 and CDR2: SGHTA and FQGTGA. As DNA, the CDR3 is TGTGCCAGCAGCTTTCAGGGACAGGGGGATACGCAGTATTTT. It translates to CASSFQGQGDTQYF.

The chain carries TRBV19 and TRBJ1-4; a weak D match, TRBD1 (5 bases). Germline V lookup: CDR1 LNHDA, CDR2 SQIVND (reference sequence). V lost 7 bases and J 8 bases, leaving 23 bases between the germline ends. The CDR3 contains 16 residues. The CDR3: CASTPPKGVGREKLFF. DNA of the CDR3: TGTGCCAGTACCCCACCTAAAGGGGTGGGTCGCGAAAAACTGTTTTTT.

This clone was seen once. The CDR3 reads CASSQVQGARGNTIYF. As DNA, the CDR3 is TGTGCCAGCAGCCAAGTACAGGGGGCAAGAGGAAACACCATATATTTT. This sequence joins TRBV4-2 and TRBJ1-3; TRBD1 matches 9 bases. V trimming: 1 base; J trimming: 4 bases; junction bases outside the gene matches: 5. This CDR3 has 16 residues. The germline CDR1 and CDR2 sequences are LGHNA and YNFKEQ.

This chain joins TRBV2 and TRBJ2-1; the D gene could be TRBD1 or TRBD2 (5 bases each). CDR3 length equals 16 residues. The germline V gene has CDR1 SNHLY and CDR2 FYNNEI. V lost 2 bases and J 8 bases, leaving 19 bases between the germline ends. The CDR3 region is CASSERMGPTPDEQFF. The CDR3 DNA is TGTGCCAGCAGTGAACGTATGGGACCTACCCCCGATGAGCAGTTCTTC.

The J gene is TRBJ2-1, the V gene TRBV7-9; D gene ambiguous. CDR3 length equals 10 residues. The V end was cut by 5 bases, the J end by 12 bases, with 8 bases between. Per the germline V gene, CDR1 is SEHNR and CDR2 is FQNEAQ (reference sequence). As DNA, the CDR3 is TGTGCCAGCAGCCTCCCGCCGCAGTTCTTC. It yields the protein CASSLPPQFF.

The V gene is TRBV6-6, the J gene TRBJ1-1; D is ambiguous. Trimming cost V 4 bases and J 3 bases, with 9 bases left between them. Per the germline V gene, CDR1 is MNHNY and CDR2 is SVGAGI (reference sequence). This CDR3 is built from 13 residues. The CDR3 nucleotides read TGTGCCAGCAGTTTGGTGGGATACACTGAAGCTTTCTTT. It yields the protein CASSLVGYTEAFF.

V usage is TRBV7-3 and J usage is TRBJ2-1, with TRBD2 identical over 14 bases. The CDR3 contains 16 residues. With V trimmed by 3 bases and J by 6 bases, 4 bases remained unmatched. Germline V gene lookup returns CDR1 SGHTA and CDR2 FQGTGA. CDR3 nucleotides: TGTGCCAGCAGCTTGACTAGCGGGAGGGCCCCCAATGAGCAGTTCTTC. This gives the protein CASSLTSGRAPNEQFF.

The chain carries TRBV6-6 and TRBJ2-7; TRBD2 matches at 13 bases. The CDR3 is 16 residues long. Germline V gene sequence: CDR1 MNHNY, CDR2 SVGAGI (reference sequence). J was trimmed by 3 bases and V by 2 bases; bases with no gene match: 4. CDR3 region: CASSYEGTSGIYEQYF. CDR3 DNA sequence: TGTGCCAGCAGTTACGAGGGGACTAGCGGGATCTACGAGCAGTACTTC.